This T cell receptor (beta chain) was recorded in a study of cytomegalovirus exposure and HLA in healthy donors. Study observations and caveats: In a later analysis, V- and J-gene trimming of beta chains associated with a DCLRE1C missense variant, replicated independently. The classifier reportedly diagnosed cytomegalovirus status with high sensitivity and specificity. Some TCR beta chains (around 160 of them) were listed as cytomegalovirus-associated. It was confirmed in vitro that three of the CMV-associated chains were specific for CMV antigens.

This clone was detected only a few times. Its antigen is still unknown. The sample holds other DNA sequences that translate to the same CDR3. The CDR3 runs 13 residues. V gave up 4 bases and J gave up 7 bases, with 11 bases separating them. From germline, CDR1 is SNHLY and CDR2 FYNNEI. Amplification used 60 Vbeta primers and 13 Jbeta primers. This table comes from immunoSEQ multiplex PCR, and its TCRdb copy is limited to in-frame clones, with some not included. The table lists roughly 190,000 clones, around 83% of them singletons. Sequencing was done on a sample of PBMCs. The chain links TRBV2 to TRBJ1-3, with a possible D match to TRBD1 (6 bases). The clonotype was recovered from a woman aged 18-29 years in good health and CMV-seronegative. The CDR3 is CASSGQVWNTIYF. The CDR3 nucleotides are TGTGCCAGCAGTGGACAGGTTTGGAACACCATATATTTT.